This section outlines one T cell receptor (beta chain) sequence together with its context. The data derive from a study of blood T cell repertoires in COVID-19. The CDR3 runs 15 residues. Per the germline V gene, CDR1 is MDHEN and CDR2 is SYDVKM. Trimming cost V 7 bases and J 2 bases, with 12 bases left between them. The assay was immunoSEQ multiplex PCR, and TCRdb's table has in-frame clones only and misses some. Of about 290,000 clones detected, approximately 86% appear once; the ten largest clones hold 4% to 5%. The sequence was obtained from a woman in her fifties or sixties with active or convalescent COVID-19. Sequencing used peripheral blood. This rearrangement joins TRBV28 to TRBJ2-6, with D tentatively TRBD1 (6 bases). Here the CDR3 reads CASKARGAGANVLTF. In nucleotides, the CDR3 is TGTGCCAGCAAGGCCAGGGGCGCTGGGGCCAACGTCCTGACTTTC.